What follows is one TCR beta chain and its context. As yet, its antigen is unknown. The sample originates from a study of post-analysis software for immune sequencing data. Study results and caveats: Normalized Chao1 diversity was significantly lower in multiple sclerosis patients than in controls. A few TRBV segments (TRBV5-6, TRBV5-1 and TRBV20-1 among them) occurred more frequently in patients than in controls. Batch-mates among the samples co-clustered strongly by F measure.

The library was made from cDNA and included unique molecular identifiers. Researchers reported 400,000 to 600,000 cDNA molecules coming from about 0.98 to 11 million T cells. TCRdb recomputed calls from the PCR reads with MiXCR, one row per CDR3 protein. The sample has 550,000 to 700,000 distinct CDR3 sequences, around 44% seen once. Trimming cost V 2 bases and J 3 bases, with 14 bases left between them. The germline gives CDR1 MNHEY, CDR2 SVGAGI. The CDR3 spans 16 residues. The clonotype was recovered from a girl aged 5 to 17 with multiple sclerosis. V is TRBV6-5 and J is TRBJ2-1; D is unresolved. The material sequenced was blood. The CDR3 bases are TGTGCCAGCAGTTACCGCGCCGGATCTAGCTACAATGAGCAGTTCTTC. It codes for CASSYRAGSSYNEQFF.